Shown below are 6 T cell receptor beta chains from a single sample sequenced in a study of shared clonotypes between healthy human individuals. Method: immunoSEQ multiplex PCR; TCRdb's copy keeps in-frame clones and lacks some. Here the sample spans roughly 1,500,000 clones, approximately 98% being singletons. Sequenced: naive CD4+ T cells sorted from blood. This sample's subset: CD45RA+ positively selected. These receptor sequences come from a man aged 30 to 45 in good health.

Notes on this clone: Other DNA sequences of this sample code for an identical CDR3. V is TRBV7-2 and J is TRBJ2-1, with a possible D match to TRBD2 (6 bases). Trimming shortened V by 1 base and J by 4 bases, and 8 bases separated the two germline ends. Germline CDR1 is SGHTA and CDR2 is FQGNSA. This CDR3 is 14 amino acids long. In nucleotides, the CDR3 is TGTGCCAGCAGCTTAGTTGGGGGGTACAATGAGCAGTTCTTC. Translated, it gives CASSLVGGYNEQFF.

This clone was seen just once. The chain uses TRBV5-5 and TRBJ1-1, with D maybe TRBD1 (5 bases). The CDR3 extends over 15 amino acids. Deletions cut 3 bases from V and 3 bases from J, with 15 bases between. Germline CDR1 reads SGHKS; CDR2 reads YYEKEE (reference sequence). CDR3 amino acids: CASSYGAEEDTEAFF. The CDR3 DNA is TGTGCCAGCAGCTACGGGGCGGAGGAGGACACTGAAGCTTTCTTT.

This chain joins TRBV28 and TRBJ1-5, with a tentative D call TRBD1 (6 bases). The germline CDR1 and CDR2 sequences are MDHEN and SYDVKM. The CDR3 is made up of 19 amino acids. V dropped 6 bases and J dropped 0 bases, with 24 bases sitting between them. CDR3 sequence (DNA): TGTGCCAGCAGCCAACCTCAGGGGCGTCCGAGCCATAGCAATCAGCCCCAGCATTTT. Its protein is CASSQPQGRPSHSNQPQHF. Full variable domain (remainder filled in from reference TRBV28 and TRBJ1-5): DVKVTQSSRYLVKRTGEKVFLECVQDMDHENMFWYRQDPGLGLRLIYFSYDVKMKEKGDIPEGYSVSREKKERFSLILESASTNQTSMYLCASSQPQGRPSHSNQPQHFGDGTRLSIL.

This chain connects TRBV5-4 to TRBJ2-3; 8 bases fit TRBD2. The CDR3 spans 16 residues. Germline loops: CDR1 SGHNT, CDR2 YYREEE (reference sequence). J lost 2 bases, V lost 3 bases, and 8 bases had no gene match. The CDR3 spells CASSSYLAGFTDTQYF. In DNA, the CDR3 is TGTGCCAGCAGCTCGTACTTAGCGGGGTTCACAGATACGCAGTATTTT.

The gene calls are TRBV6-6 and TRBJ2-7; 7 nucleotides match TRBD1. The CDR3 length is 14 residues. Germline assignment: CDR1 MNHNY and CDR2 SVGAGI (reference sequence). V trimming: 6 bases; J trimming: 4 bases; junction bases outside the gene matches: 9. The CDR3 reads CASRPDRVHYEQYF. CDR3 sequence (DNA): TGTGCCAGCAGGCCTGACAGGGTTCATTACGAGCAGTACTTC.

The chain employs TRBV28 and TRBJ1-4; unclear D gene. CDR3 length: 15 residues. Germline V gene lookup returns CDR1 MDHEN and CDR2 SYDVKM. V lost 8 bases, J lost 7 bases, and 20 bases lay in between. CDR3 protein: CASSVYTPGGEKLFF. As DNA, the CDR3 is TGTGCCAGCTCAGTTTATACTCCAGGCGGTGAAAAACTGTTTTTT. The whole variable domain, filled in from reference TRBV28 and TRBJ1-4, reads DVKVTQSSRYLVKRTGEKVFLECVQDMDHENMFWYRQDPGLGLRLIYFSYDVKMKEKGDIPEGYSVSREKKERFSLILESASTNQTSMYLCASSVYTPGGEKLFFGSGTQLSVL.